This entry concerns a single TCR beta chain. The same CDR3 arises from other DNA sequences in this sample as well. The entry originates in a study of shared clonotypes between healthy human individuals. Generated by immunoSEQ multiplex PCR, the TCRdb table keeps only in-frame clones and is missing some. The sample includes some 2,000,000 clones, over 85% of them seen just once. The CDR3 is 14 residues long. Germline V gene data show CDR1 as LNHNV and CDR2 as YYDKDF (reference sequence). The ends lost 3 bases at V and 2 bases at J; junction bases unmatched: 4. This TCR came from a man between 18 and 35 years old in good health. Sequencing input: naive CD4+ T cells sorted from blood. Stated subset: CD45RA+ positively selected. This chain joins TRBV15 and TRBJ2-7; 7 positions agree with TRBD1. CDR3 in DNA: TGTGCCACCAGCAGCCGGGACAGAGCCTACGAGCAGTACTTC. This gives the protein CATSSRDRAYEQYF.